This TCR beta chain was obtained from a study of T cell responses to AZD1222 COVID-19 vaccine. Regarding the study as a whole: Repertoires were collected only later (after the peak T cell response had occurred). Close to half of spike-specific TCRs reportedly recognize unmutated variant regions. Clonal diversity was possibly underestimated, and white British individuals and females predominated among donors.

The germline gives CDR1 SGHTA, CDR2 FQGNSA. J was trimmed by 0 bases and V by 5 bases; bases with no gene match: 8. The CDR3 is 16 amino acids. This clone was counted once. Its antigen remains unknown. Repertoires were generated with immunoSEQ multiplex PCR, while TCRdb's copy carries only in-frame clones and drops some. Here the sample spans 130,000 or so clones, roughly 94% being singletons. The chain recombines TRBV7-2 with TRBJ2-3; 7 nucleotides align to TRBD1. The source material was peripheral blood, sampled on day 0 of AZD1222 vaccination. The clonotype originates from an adult in good health. The CDR3 DNA sequence: TGTGCCAGCAGCGTCCGCCCGGGACAGAGCACAGATACGCAGTATTTT. This sequence encodes CASSVRPGQSTDTQYF.